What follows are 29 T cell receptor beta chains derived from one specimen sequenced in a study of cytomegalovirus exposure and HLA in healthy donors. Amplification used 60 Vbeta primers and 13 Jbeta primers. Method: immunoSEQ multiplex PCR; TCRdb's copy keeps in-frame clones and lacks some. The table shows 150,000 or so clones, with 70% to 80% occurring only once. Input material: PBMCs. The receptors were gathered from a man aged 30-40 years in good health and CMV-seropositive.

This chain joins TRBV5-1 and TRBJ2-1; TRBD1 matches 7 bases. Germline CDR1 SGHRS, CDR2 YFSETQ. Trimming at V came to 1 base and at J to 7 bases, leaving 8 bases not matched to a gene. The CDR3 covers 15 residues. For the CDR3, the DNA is TGCGCCAGCAGCTTGACCTGGGGCAGGGGGAATGAGCAGTTCTTC. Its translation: CASSLTWGRGNEQFF.

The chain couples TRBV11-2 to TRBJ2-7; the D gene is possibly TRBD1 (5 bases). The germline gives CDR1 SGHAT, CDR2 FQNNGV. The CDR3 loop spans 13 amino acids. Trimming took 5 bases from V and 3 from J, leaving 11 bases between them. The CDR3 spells CASSRQSNYEQYF. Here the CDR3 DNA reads TGTGCCAGCAGCCGACAGTCCAACTACGAGCAGTACTTC.

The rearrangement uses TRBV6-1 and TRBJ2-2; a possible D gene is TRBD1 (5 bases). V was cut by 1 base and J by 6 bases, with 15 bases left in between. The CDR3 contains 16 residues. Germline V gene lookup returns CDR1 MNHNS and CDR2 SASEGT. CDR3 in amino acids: CASSEGSSLGPGELFF. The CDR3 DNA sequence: TGTGCCAGCAGTGAAGGGTCGTCGCTGGGGCCCGGGGAGCTGTTTTTT.

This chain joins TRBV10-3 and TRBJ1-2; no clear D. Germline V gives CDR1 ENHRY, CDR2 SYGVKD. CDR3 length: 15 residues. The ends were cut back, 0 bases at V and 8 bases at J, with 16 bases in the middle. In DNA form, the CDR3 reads TGTGCCATCAGTGAGTCTATGACCTATTCGGGGGGCTACACCTTC. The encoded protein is CAISESMTYSGGYTF.

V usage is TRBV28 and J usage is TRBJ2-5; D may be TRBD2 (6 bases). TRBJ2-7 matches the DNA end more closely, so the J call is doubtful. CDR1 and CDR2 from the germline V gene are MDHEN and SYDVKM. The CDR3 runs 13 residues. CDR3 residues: CASSVGSSYEQYF. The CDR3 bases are TGTGCCAGCAGTGTCGGGAGTTCTTACGAGCAGTACTTC.

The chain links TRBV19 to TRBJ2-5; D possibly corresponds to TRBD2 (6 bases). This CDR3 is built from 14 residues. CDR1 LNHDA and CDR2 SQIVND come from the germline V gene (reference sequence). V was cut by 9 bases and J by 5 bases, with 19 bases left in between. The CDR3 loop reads CASRPGGRRETQYF. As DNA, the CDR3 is TGTGCCAGCCGACCAGGAGGGAGGCGGGAGACCCAGTACTTC.

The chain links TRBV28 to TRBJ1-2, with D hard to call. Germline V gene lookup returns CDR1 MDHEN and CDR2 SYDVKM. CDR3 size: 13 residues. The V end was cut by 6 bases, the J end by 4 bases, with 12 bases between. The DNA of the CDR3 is TGTGCCAGCAGAACCAGCTTAGCCTATGGCTACACCTTC. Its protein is CASRTSLAYGYTF.

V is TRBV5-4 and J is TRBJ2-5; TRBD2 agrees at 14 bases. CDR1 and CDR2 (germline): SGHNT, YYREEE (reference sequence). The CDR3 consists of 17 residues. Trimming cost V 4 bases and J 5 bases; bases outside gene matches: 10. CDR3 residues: CASSPTSGRAVRETQYF. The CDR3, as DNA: TGTGCCAGCAGCCCGACTAGCGGGAGGGCCGTCCGGGAGACCCAGTACTTC.

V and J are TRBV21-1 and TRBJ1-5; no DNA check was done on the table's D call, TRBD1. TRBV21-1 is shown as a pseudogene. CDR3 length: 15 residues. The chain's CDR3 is CASSKERQDYQPQHF. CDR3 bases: TGTGCCAGCAGCAAAGAGAGACAGGACTATCAGCCCCAGCATTTT.

The CDR3 coding sequence is TGCAGCGCCGGAGGGGCAGGCAGTTTTGAGACCCAGTACTTC. Amino acids: CSAGGAGSFETQYF. The chain has TRBV29-1 and TRBJ2-5; TRBD2 might be the D (6 bases). The V gene's germline CDR1 is SQVTM and CDR2 ANQGSEA. This CDR3 is built from 14 residues. Trimming took 7 bases from V and 5 from J, leaving 20 bases between them.

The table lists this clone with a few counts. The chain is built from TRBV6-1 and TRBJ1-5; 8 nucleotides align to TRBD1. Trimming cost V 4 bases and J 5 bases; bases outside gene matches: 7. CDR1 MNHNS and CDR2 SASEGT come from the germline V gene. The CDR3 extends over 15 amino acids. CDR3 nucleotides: TGTGCCAGCAGTGGACCGGGACAGGAACATCAGCCCCAGCATTTT. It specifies CASSGPGQEHQPQHF.

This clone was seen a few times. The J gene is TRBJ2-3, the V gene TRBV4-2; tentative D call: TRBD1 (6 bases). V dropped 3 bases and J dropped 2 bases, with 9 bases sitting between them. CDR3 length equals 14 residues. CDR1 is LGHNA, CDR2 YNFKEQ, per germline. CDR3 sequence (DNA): TGTGCCAGCAGCCATCAGGGGAACACAGATACGCAGTATTTT. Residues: CASSHQGNTDTQYF.

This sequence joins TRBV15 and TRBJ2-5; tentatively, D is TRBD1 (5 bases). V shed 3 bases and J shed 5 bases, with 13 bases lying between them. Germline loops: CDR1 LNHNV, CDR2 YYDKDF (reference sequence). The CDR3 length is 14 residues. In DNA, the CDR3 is TGTGCCACCAGCAGCTCTGGGGCTCACGAGACCCAGTACTTC. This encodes CATSSSGAHETQYF.

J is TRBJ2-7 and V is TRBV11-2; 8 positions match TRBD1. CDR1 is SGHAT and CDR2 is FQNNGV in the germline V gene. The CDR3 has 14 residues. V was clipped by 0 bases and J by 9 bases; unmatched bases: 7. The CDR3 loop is CASSLDATGDGQYF. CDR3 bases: TGTGCCAGCAGCTTAGACGCGACAGGGGACGGGCAGTACTTC.

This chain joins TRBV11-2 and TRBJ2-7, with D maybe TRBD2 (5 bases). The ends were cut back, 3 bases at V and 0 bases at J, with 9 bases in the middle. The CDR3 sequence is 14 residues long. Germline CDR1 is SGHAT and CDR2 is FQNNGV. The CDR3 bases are TGTGCCAGCAGCTTGCGAGGAGGCTCCTACGAGCAGTACTTC. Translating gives CASSLRGGSYEQYF. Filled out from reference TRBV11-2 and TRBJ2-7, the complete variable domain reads EAGVAQSPRYKIIEKRQSVAFWCNPISGHATLYWYQQILGQGPKLLIQFQNNGVVDDSQLPKDRFSAERLKGVDSTLKIQPAKLEDSAVYLCASSLRGGSYEQYFGPGTRLTVT.

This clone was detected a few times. The CDR3 DNA sequence: TGTGCCAGCAGTTTATTTGCGGGTCTCTCCTACGAGCAGTACTTC. Its translation: CASSLFAGLSYEQYF. The gene calls are TRBV27 and TRBJ2-7, with D possibly being TRBD2 (5 bases). The CDR3 loop spans 15 amino acids. The germline V gene encodes CDR1 MNHEY and CDR2 SMNVEV (reference sequence). V was shortened by 1 base and J by 0 bases, with 10 bases between the two germline ends.

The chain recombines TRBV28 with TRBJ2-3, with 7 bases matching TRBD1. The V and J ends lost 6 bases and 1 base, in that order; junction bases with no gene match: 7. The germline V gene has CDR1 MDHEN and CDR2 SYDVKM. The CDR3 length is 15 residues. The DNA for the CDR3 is TGTGCCAGCAGCACCGACAGGGACGGCACAGATACGCAGTATTTT. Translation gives CASSTDRDGTDTQYF.

CDR3 protein: CASSPPGGSISGNQPQHF. The CDR3 nucleotides read TGTGCCAGCAGTCCGCCGGGAGGGAGTATTAGTGGCAATCAGCCCCAGCATTTT. The chain uses TRBV28 and TRBJ1-5; D remains unclear. The germline CDR1 and CDR2 sequences are MDHEN and SYDVKM. Trimming shortened V by 5 bases and J by 2 bases, and 22 bases separated the two germline ends. The CDR3 spans 18 residues.

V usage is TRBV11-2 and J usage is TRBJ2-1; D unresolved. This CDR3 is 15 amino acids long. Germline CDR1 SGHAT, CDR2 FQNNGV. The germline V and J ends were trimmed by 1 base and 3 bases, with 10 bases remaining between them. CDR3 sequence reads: CASSLAGNIYNEQFF. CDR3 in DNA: TGTGCCAGCAGCTTAGCGGGTAACATCTACAATGAGCAGTTCTTC.

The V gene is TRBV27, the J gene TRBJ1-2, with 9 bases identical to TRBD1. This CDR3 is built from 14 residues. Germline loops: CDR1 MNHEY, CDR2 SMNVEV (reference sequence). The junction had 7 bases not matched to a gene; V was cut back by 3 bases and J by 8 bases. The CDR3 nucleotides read TGTGCCAGCAGTTTGACAGGGGGGACTGGAGGCTACACCTTC. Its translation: CASSLTGGTGGYTF.

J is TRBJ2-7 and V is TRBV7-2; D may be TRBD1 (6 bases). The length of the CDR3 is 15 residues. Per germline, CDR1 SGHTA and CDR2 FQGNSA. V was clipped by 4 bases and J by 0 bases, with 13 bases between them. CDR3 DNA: TGTGCCAGCAGCTGGTACAGGGCCAACTCCTACGAGCAGTACTTC. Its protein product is CASSWYRANSYEQYF.

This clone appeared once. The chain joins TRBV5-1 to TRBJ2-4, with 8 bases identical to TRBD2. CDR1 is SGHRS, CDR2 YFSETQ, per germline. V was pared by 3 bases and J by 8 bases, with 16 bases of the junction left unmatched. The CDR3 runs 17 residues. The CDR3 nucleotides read TGCGCCAGCAGCTCTTTTGGTGGTAGCGGGACCGATGACATTCAGTACTTC. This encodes CASSSFGGSGTDDIQYF. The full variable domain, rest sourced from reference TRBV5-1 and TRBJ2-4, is KAGVTQTPRYLIKTRGQQVTLSCSPISGHRSVSWYQQTPGQGLQFLFEYFSETQRNKGNFPGRFSGRQFSNSRSEMNVSTLELGDSALYLCASSSFGGSGTDDIQYFGAGTRLSVL.

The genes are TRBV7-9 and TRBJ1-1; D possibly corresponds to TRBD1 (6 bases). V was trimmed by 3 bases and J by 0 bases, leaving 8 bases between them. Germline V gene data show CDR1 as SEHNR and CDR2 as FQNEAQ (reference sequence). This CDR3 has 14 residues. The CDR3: CASSFNRVNTEAFF. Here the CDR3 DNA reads TGTGCCAGCAGCTTCAACAGGGTGAACACTGAAGCTTTCTTT.

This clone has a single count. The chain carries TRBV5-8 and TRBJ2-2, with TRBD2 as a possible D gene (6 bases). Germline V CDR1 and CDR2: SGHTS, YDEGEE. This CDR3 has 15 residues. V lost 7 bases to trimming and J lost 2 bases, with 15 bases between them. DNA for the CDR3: TGTGCCAGCGGCCCCGGGACTTACAACACCGGGGAGCTGTTTTTT. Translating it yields CASGPGTYNTGELFF. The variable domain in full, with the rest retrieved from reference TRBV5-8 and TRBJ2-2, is EAGVTQSPTHLIKTRGQQATLRCSPISGHTSVYWYQQALGLGLQFLLWYDEGEERNRGNFPPRFSGRQFPNYSSELNVNALELEDSALYLCASGPGTYNTGELFFGEGSRLTVL.

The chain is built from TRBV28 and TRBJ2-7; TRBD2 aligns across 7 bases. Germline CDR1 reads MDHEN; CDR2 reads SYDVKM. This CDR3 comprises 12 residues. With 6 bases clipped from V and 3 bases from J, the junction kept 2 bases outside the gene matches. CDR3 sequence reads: CASRGLVYEQYF. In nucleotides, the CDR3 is TGTGCCAGCAGAGGACTAGTCTACGAGCAGTACTTC. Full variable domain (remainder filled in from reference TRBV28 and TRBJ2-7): DVKVTQSSRYLVKRTGEKVFLECVQDMDHENMFWYRQDPGLGLRLIYFSYDVKMKEKGDIPEGYSVSREKKERFSLILESASTNQTSMYLCASRGLVYEQYFGPGTRLTVT.

The CDR3 bases are TGTGCCAGCAGCCCGACAGGGAGCCGAAACACCATATATTTT. It specifies CASSPTGSRNTIYF. V is TRBV6-5 and J is TRBJ1-3, with 7 bases lining up with TRBD1. Germline lookup yields CDR1 MNHEY and CDR2 SVGAGI. The CDR3 consists of 14 residues. V was pared by 6 bases and J by 5 bases, with 7 bases of the junction left unmatched.

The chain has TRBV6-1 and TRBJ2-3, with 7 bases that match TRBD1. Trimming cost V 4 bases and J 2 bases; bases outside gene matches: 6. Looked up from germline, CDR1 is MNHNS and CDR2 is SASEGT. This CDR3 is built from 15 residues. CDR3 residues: CASSGKTGATDTQYF. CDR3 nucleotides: TGTGCCAGCAGTGGGAAAACAGGGGCCACAGATACGCAGTATTTT.

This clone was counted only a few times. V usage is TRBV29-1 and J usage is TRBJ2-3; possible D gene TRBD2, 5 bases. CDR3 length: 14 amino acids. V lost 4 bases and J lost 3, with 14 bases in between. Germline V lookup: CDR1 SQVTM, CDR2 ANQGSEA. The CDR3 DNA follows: TGCAGCGTTGCAATGATAGCGCAAACAGATACGCAGTATTTT. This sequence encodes CSVAMIAQTDTQYF.

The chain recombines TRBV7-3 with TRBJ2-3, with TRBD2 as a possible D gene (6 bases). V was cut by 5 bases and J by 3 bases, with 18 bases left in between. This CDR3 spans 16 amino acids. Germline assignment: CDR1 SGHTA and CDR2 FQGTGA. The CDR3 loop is CASSPFGGEATDTQYF. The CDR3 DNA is TGTGCCAGCAGCCCATTCGGGGGAGAGGCGACAGATACGCAGTATTTT.